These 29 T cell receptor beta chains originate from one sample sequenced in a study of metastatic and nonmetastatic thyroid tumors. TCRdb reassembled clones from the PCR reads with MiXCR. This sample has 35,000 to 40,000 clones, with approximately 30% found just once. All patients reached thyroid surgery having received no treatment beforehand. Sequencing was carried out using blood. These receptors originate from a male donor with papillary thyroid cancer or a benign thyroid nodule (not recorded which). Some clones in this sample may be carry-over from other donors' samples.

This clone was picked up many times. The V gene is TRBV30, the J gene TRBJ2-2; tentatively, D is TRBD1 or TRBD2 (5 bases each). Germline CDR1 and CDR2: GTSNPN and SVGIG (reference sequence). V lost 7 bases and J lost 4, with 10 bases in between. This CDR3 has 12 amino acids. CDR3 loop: CALGESTGELFF. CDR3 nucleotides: TGTGCCTTAGGGGAGAGCACCGGGGAGCTGTTTTTT. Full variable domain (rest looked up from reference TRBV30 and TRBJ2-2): SQTIHQWPATLVQPVGSPLSLECTVEGTSNPNLYWYRQAAGRGLQLLFYSVGIGQISSEVPQNLSASRPQDRQFILSSKKLLLSDSGFYLCALGESTGELFFGEGSRLTVL.

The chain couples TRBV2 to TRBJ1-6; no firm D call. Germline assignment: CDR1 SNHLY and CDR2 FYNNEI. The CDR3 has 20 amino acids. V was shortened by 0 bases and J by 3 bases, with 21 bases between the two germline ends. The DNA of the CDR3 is TGTGCCAGCAGTGAAGCACCGGGGATCTCTCCTGGTGGCTATAATTCACCCCTCCACTTT. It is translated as CASSEAPGISPGGYNSPLHF.

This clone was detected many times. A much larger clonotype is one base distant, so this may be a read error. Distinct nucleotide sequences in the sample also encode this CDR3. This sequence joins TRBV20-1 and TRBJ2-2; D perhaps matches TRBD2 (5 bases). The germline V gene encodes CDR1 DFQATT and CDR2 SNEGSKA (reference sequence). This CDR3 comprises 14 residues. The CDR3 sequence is CSATLAGGTGELFF. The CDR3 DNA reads TGCAGTGCTACCCTAGCTGGAGGTACCGGGGAGCTGTTTTTC.

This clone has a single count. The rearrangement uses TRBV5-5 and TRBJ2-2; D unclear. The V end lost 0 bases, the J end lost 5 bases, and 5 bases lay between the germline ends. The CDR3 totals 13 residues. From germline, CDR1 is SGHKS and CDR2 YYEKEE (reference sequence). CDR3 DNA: TGTGCCAGCAGCTTGGAGCAAACCGGGGAGCTGTTTTTT. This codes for CASSLEQTGELFF.

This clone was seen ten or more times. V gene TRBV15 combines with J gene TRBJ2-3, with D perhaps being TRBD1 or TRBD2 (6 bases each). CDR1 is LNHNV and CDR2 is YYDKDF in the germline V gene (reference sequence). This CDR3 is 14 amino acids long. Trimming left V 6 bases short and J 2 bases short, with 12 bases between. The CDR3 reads CATRGWGATDTQYF. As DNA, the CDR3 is TGTGCCACCAGAGGGTGGGGGGCCACAGATACGCAGTATTTT.

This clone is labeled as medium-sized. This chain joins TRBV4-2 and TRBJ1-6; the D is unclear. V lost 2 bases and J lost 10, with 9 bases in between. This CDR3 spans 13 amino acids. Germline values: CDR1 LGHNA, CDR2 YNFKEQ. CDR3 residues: CASSQIFGSPLHF. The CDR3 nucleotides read TGTGCCAGCAGCCAAATATTTGGATCACCCCTCCACTTT.

CDR3 DNA: TGCAGTGCTTGGGGGGGATGGCGGGACTCCTACAATGAGCAGTTCTTC. As protein: CSAWGGWRDSYNEQFF. This sequence joins TRBV20-1 and TRBJ2-1; 7 nucleotides agree with TRBD2. CDR1 and CDR2 (germline): DFQATT, SNEGSKA (reference sequence). The CDR3 has 16 amino acids. Germline trimming cut 5 bases from V and 0 bases from J; bases unmatched to any gene: 10.

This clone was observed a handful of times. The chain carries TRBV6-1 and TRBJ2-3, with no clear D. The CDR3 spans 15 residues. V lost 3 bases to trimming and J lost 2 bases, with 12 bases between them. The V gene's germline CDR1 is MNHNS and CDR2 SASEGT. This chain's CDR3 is CASSDGVGNTDTQYF. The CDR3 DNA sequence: TGTGCCAGCAGTGATGGGGTGGGGAACACAGATACGCAGTATTTT.

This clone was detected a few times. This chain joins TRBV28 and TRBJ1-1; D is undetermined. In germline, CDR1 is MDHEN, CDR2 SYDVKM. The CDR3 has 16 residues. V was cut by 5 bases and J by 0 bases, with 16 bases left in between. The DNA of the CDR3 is TGTGCCAGCAGTCCCGCAGGATGGAGCGTGAACACTGAAGCTTTCTTT. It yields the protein CASSPAGWSVNTEAFF. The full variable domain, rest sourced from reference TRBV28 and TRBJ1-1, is DVKVTQSSRYLVKRTGEKVFLECVQDMDHENMFWYRQDPGLGLRLIYFSYDVKMKEKGDIPEGYSVSREKKERFSLILESASTNQTSMYLCASSPAGWSVNTEAFFGQGTRLTVV.

DNA of the CDR3: TGTGCCAGCAGCCAGGATGGGGGAAGGGACTATGGCTACACCTTC. Residues: CASSQDGGRDYGYTF. V gene TRBV4-2 combines with J gene TRBJ1-2; D is perhaps TRBD1 (5 bases). Germline V gives CDR1 LGHNA, CDR2 YNFKEQ. Deletions cut 3 bases from V and 3 bases from J, with 14 bases between. The CDR3 has 15 amino acids.

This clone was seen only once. CDR3 bases: TGTGCCAGCTCACCCACAGGCAGGGTAGCCTACGAGCAGTACTTC. Its translation: CASSPTGRVAYEQYF. V usage is TRBV18 and J usage is TRBJ2-7; D is possibly TRBD1 (5 bases). V lost 3 bases to trimming and J lost 2 bases, with 14 bases between them. Germline V gene sequence: CDR1 KGHSH, CDR2 LQKENI. The CDR3 totals 15 residues.

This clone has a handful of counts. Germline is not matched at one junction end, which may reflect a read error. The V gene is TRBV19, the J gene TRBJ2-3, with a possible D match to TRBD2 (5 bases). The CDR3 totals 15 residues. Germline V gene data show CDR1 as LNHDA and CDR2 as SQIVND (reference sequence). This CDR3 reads CSSRVHGSGADTQYF. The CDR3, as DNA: TGTTCCAGTAGGGTTCATGGGAGTGGGGCAGATACGCAGTATTTT.

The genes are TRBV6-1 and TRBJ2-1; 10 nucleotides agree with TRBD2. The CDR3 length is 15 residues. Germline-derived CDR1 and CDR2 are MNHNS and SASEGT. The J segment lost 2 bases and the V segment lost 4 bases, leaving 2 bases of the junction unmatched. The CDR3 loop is CASSVLAGTYNEQFF. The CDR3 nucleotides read TGTGCCAGCAGTGTACTAGCGGGAACCTACAATGAGCAGTTCTTC.

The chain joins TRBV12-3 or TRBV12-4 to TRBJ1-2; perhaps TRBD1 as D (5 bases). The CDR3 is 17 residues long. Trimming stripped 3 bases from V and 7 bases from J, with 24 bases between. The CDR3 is CASSFRGSGAYERGYTF. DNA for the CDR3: TGTGCCAGCAGTTTTAGGGGTAGTGGGGCGTATGAACGTGGCTACACCTTC.

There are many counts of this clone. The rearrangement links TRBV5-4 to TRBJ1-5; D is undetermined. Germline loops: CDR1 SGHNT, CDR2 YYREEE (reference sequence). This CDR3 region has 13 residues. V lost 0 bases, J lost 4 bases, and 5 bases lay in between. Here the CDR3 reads CASSLDQNQPQHF. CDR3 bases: TGTGCCAGCAGCTTGGATCAGAATCAGCCCCAGCATTTT.

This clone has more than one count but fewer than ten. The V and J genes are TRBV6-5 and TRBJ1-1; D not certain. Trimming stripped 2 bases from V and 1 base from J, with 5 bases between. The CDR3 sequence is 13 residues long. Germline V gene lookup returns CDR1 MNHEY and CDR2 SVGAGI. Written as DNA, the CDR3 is TGTGCCAGCAGTTACGGTAAGAACACTGAAGCTTTCTTT. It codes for CASSYGKNTEAFF.

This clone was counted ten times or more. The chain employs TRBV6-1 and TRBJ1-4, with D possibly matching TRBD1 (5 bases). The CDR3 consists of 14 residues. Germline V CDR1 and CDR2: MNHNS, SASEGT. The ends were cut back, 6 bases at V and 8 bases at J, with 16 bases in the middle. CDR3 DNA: TGTGCCAGCAGCGAGGGGCAGGGCCTAGAAAAACTGTTTTTT. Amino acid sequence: CASSEGQGLEKLFF.

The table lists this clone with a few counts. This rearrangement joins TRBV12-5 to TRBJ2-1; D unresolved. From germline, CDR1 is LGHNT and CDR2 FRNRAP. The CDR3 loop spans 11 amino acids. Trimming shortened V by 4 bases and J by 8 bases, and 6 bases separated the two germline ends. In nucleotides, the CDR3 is TGTGCTAGTGGTTCCCTCGATGAGCAGTTCTTC. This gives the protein CASGSLDEQFF. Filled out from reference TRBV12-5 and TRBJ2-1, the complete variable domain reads DARVTQTPRHKVTEMGQEVTMRCQPILGHNTVFWYRQTMMQGLELLAYFRNRAPLDDSGMPKDRFSAEMPDATLATLKIQPSEPRDSAVYFCASGSLDEQFFGPGTRLTVL.

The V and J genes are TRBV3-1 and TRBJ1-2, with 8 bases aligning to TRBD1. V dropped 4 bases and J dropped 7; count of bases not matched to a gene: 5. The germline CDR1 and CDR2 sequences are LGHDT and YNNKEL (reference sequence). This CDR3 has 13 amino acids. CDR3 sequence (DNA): TGTGCCAGCAGCCCCGGGACAGGCGGTGGCTACACCTTC. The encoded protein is CASSPGTGGGYTF.

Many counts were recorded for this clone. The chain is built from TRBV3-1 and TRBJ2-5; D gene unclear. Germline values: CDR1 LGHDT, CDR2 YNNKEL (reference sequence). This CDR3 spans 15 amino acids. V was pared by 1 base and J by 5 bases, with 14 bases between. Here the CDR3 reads CASSQGITKRETQYF. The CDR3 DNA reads TGTGCCAGCAGCCAAGGTATAACTAAACGGGAGACCCAGTACTTC.

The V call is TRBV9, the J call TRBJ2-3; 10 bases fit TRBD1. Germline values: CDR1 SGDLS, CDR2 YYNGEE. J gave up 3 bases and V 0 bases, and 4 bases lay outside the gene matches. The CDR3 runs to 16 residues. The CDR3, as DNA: TGTGCCAGCAGCGTAGCTCAGGGACAGGGGACAGATACGCAGTATTTT. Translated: CASSVAQGQGTDTQYF.

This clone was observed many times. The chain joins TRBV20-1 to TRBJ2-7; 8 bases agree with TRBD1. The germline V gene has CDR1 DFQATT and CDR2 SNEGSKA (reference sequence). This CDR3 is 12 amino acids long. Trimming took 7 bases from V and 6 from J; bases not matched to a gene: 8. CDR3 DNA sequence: TGCAGTGGGGCGACAGGGGCCGCCGAGCAGTACTTC. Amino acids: CSGATGAAEQYF.

CDR3 bases: TGCAGTGCCCAAGACAGGGGGCAGGGACAAGAGACCCAGTACTTC. Encoded protein: CSAQDRGQGQETQYF. V usage is TRBV20-1 and J usage is TRBJ2-5; 10 positions agree with TRBD1. CDR3 size: 15 residues. Germline values: CDR1 DFQATT, CDR2 SNEGSKA (reference sequence). Unmatched junction bases numbered 9, after V lost 6 bases and J lost 2 bases.

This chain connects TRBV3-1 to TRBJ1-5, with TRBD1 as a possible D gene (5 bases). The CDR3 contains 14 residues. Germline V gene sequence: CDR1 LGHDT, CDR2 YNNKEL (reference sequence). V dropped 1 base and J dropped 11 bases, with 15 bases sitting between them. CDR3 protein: CASSQGMQGQAQHF. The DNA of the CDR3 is TGTGCCAGCAGCCAAGGTATGCAGGGCCAGGCCCAGCATTTT.

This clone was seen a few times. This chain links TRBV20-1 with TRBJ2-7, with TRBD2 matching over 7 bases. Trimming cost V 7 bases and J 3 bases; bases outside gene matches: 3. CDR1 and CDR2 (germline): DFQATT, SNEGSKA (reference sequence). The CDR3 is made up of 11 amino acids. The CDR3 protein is CSGASGYEQYF. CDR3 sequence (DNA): TGCAGTGGGGCTAGCGGCTACGAGCAGTACTTC.

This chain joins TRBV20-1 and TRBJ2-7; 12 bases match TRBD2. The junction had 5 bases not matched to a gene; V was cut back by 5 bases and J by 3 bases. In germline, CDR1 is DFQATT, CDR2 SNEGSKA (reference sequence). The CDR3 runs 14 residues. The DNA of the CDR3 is TGCAGTGCTTCACGGACTAGCGGGAACTACGAGCAGTACTTC. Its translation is CSASRTSGNYEQYF.

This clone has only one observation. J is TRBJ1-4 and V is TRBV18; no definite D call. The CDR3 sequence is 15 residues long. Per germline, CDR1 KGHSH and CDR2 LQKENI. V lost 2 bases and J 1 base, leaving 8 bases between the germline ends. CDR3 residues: CASSPRVGTNEKLFF. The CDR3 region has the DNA TGTGCCAGCTCACCAAGGGTTGGAACTAATGAAAAACTGTTTTTT.

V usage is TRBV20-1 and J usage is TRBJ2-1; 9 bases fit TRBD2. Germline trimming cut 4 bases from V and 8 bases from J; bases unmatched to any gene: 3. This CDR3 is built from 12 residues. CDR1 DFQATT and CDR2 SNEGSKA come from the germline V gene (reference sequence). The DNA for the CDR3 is TGCAGTGCTACTCTAGCGGGATATGAGCAGTTCTTC. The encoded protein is CSATLAGYEQFF.

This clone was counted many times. This CDR3 is CASSEERLGAGNTIYF. Here the CDR3 DNA reads TGTGCCAGCAGTGAAGAACGGCTAGGGGCCGGAAACACCATATATTTT. The chain uses TRBV2 and TRBJ1-3, with a tentative D call TRBD1 (5 bases). The CDR3 length is 16 residues. Trimming stripped 1 base from V and 4 bases from J, with 14 bases between. Germline CDR1 SNHLY, CDR2 FYNNEI.